The 24 T cell receptor beta chains below all came from one sample that was sequenced in a study of T cell responses to AZD1222 COVID-19 vaccine. Only in-frame clones appear in the TCRdb table, and some are missing; sequencing was by immunoSEQ multiplex PCR. The sample includes over 120,000 clones, nearly 95% seen only once; the top ten take 3.6%. Sequenced material: peripheral blood, taken 28 days after the second AZD1222 dose. These receptors were collected from an adult who received the AZD1222 COVID-19 vaccine.

This clone was observed a handful of times. V is TRBV7-9 and J is TRBJ2-7; 16 bases are a match to TRBD2. Trimming at V came to 4 bases and at J to 3 bases, leaving 3 bases not matched to a gene. The CDR3 extends over 16 amino acids. Germline loops: CDR1 SEHNR, CDR2 FQNEAQ (reference sequence). This CDR3 is CASSSGLAGGVYEQYF. The CDR3 coding sequence is TGTGCCAGCAGCTCGGGACTAGCGGGAGGGGTCTACGAGCAGTACTTC.

The chain employs TRBV23-1 and TRBJ1-5; 8 bases align to TRBD1. TRBV23-1 is an ORF, with its function uncertain. This CDR3 has 17 amino acids. With 3 bases clipped from V and 7 bases from J, the junction kept 14 bases outside the gene matches. CDR3 bases: TGCGCCAGCAGTCATACAGGGGGTCAACAAGGGGCCCAGCCCCAGCATTTT. The encoded protein is CASSHTGGQQGAQPQHF.

The rearrangement joins TRBV30 to TRBJ1-2, with 7 bases that match TRBD1. This CDR3 region has 17 residues. With V trimmed by 2 bases and J by 5 bases, 17 bases remained unmatched. Germline values: CDR1 GTSNPN, CDR2 SVGIG (reference sequence). CDR3 loop: CAWSYTSGTAGGYGYTF. The CDR3 nucleotides are TGTGCCTGGAGTTACACGTCTGGGACAGCCGGTGGTTATGGCTACACCTTC.

This clone was counted ten times or more. J is TRBJ2-7 and V is TRBV4-1; D gene uncertain. This CDR3 is built from 16 residues. Trimming removed 3 bases at V and 7 bases at J, with 22 bases between. Germline V CDR1 and CDR2: MGHRA, YSYEKL. The CDR3 protein is CASSQVVAQTTGEQYF. The CDR3 DNA reads TGCGCCAGCAGCCAGGTGGTTGCCCAAACTACGGGTGAGCAGTACTTC.

V and J are TRBV5-1 and TRBJ2-5; D is unclear. This CDR3 spans 14 amino acids. V lost 5 bases to trimming and J lost 0 bases, with 11 bases between them. Looked up from germline, CDR1 is SGHRS and CDR2 is YFSETQ. The CDR3 here is CASRSNRNQETQYF. In DNA form, the CDR3 reads TGCGCCAGCAGGTCTAACAGAAACCAAGAGACCCAGTACTTC.

The chain uses TRBV14 and TRBJ2-3, with a tentative D call TRBD1 (5 bases). Trimming pared 2 bases from V and 14 bases from J, leaving 14 bases between. The germline V gene encodes CDR1 SGHDN and CDR2 FVKESK. The CDR3 is made up of 12 amino acids. The CDR3 nucleotides read TGTGCCAGCAGCCAAAACATACCAGGGTTGTATTTT. Protein product: CASSQNIPGLYF.

The chain recombines TRBV19 with TRBJ1-5; D is ambiguous. Per the germline V gene, CDR1 is LNHDA and CDR2 is SQIVND (reference sequence). The ends were cut back, 3 bases at V and 9 bases at J, with 12 bases in the middle. CDR3 length: 13 amino acids. CDR3 protein: CASSIDHNAPQHF. The CDR3 DNA is TGTGCCAGTAGTATTGACCATAACGCGCCCCAGCATTTT.

This CDR3 reads CASSEWGGSSYEQYF. CDR3 in DNA: TGTGCCAGCAGTGAATGGGGCGGGAGCTCCTACGAGCAGTACTTC. J is TRBJ2-7 and V is TRBV25-1; 7 bases align to TRBD2. The V gene's germline CDR1 is MGHDK and CDR2 SYGVNS. The CDR3 covers 15 residues. Trimming took 1 base from V and 0 from J; bases not matched to a gene: 3.

The chain employs TRBV3-1 (or the pseudogene TRBV3-2) and TRBJ2-3, with D unresolved. CDR3 size: 15 residues. The germline V gene encodes CDR1 LGHDT and CDR2 YNNKEL (reference sequence). V dropped 0 bases and J dropped 1 base, with 8 bases sitting between them. The CDR3 here is CASSQDVARTDTQYF. In DNA form, the CDR3 reads TGTGCCAGCAGCCAAGATGTCGCCCGCACAGATACGCAGTATTTT.

This chain joins TRBV28 and TRBJ1-2, with 7 bases aligning to TRBD1. CDR1 MDHEN and CDR2 SYDVKM come from the germline V gene. The junction had 11 bases not matched to a gene; V was cut back by 8 bases and J by 5 bases. The CDR3 covers 14 residues. The CDR3 DNA sequence: TGTGCCAGCGGGCCCTCGGGACAGCTATATGGCTACACCTTC. Protein sequence: CASGPSGQLYGYTF.

The gene calls are TRBV5-1 and TRBJ2-2; D call uncertain. CDR1 is SGHRS, CDR2 YFSETQ, per germline. The ends were cut back, 4 bases at V and 4 bases at J, with 14 bases in the middle. The CDR3 totals 15 residues. DNA for the CDR3: TGCGCCAGCAGCGCTTTGCGAGGCCCCACCGGGGAGCTGTTTTTT. It specifies CASSALRGPTGELFF.

The rearrangement joins TRBV19 to TRBJ2-3; TRBD2 matches at 12 bases. Losses at the gene ends were 6 bases for V and 1 base for J; bases not matched to a gene: 5. Germline CDR1 is LNHDA and CDR2 is SQIVND (reference sequence). The CDR3 has 16 residues. CDR3 sequence (DNA): TGTGCCAGTAGAACTAGCGGGAGGTGGGGCACAGATACGCAGTATTTT. This encodes CASRTSGRWGTDTQYF.

The genes are TRBV29-1 and TRBJ1-3; D gene unclear. Germline CDR1 is SQVTM and CDR2 is ANQGSEA. The CDR3 spans 12 residues. V was clipped by 1 base and J by 1 base, with 2 bases between them. The CDR3 sequence: CSVEGSGNTIYF. The CDR3 DNA reads TGCAGCGTTGAAGGATCTGGAAACACCATATATTTT.

V gene TRBV9 combines with J gene TRBJ2-3; the match to TRBD2 covers 7 bases. CDR1 SGDLS and CDR2 YYNGEE come from the germline V gene. The J segment lost 5 bases and the V segment lost 0 bases, leaving 6 bases of the junction unmatched. The CDR3 totals 15 residues. The CDR3 coding sequence is TGTGCCAGCAGCGTAGTAGGAGCGGGAAAAGATACGCAGTATTTT. Its protein is CASSVVGAGKDTQYF.

The chain employs TRBV24-1 and TRBJ1-5, with D perhaps matching TRBD1 (5 bases). The CDR3 extends over 17 amino acids. Germline V gene lookup returns CDR1 KGHDR and CDR2 SFDVKD. The V gene lost 11 bases and the J gene lost 2 bases, with 24 bases spanning the gap. The CDR3 loop reads CAILRGIYIFGNQPQHF. CDR3 in DNA: TGTGCCATCCTTAGGGGAATATATATATTCGGCAATCAGCCCCAGCATTTT.

This rearrangement joins TRBV19 to TRBJ2-7; D gene uncertain. The CDR3 runs to 15 residues. Germline CDR1 and CDR2: LNHDA and SQIVND (reference sequence). The V and J ends lost 8 bases and 5 bases respectively, with 22 bases between them. CDR3 protein: CASGASGRNGDEQYF. CDR3 nucleotides: TGTGCCAGTGGCGCATCCGGACGGAATGGGGACGAGCAGTACTTC.

The CDR3, as DNA: TGTGCCAGCAGGCCTCAGAACTACAATGAGCAGTTCTTC. Its protein is CASRPQNYNEQFF. This chain joins TRBV6-5 and TRBJ2-1; D remains unclear. V gave up 6 bases and J gave up 3 bases, with 9 bases separating them. The CDR3 sequence is 13 residues long. CDR1 is MNHEY and CDR2 is SVGAGI in the germline V gene.

The chain combines TRBV28 with TRBJ2-7; possible D gene TRBD2, 5 bases. Per the germline V gene, CDR1 is MDHEN and CDR2 is SYDVKM. The CDR3 is 15 residues long. The V end lost 3 bases, the J end lost 0 bases, and 12 bases lay between the germline ends. CDR3 sequence reads: CASSLGPTSSYEQYF. The CDR3 DNA sequence: TGTGCCAGCAGTTTGGGCCCTACTAGCTCCTACGAGCAGTACTTC.

Concerning this clone: At one end the junction does not follow the germline gene, possibly because of a read error. The chain uses TRBV2 and TRBJ2-3; no clear D. The CDR3 totals 11 residues. Germline assignment: CDR1 SNHLY and CDR2 FYNNEI. Written as DNA, the CDR3 is TGTGCCAGCATTGAATCGGATACGCAGTATTTT. Translating gives CASIESDTQYF.

This clone appeared once. The chain links TRBV19 to TRBJ1-2, with a weak D call TRBD1 (6 bases). The CDR3 covers 15 residues. CDR1 and CDR2 (germline): LNHDA, SQIVND (reference sequence). Trimming removed 5 bases at V and 1 base at J, with 14 bases between. CDR3 nucleotides: TGTGCCAGTAGTCTGTGGACAGAGGTTAACTATGGCTACACCTTC. Amino acids: CASSLWTEVNYGYTF.

This clone showed up just once. V usage is TRBV5-1 and J usage is TRBJ2-1; perhaps D is TRBD1 or TRBD2 (6 bases each). CDR1 and CDR2 (germline): SGHRS, YFSETQ. There are 16 residues in the CDR3. Trimming took 4 bases from V and 2 from J, leaving 16 bases between them. The CDR3 nucleotides are TGCGCCAGCAGCCCCGGGGGCGGGATAACCTACAATGAGCAGTTCTTC. This sequence encodes CASSPGGGITYNEQFF.

The V gene is TRBV7-2, the J gene TRBJ2-7; D perhaps matches TRBD2 (6 bases). CDR1 SGHTA and CDR2 FQGNSA come from the germline V gene. The V gene lost 1 base and the J gene lost 2 bases, with 9 bases spanning the gap. This CDR3 has 14 residues. CDR3 bases: TGTGCCAGCAGCTTAGACGGGGGAACCTACGAGCAGTACTTC. Protein sequence: CASSLDGGTYEQYF.

CDR3 DNA: TGTGCCACCTCACTTCGACAGGGGGCTAATGAGCAGTTCTTC. It is translated as CATSLRQGANEQFF. The chain employs TRBV6-5 and TRBJ2-1, with 10 positions matching TRBD1. The trim removed 10 bases at V and 7 bases at J, leaving 10 bases unmatched. Per the germline V gene, CDR1 is MNHEY and CDR2 is SVGAGI. The CDR3 loop spans 14 amino acids.

The rearrangement links TRBV12-3 or TRBV12-4 to TRBJ1-2; no reliable D call. Trimming removed 3 bases from V and 0 bases from J, with 5 bases in between. The CDR3 is 13 amino acids. CDR3 protein: CASSFGSNYGYTF. Written as DNA, the CDR3 is TGTGCCAGCAGTTTCGGCTCTAACTATGGCTACACCTTC.